This T cell receptor beta chain was found in a study of Ad26.COV2.S vaccination and SARS-CoV-2 variants (dated by TCRdb to about 2021). Regarding the study in general: Vaccine-arm donors came from COV1001, a multicentre, randomized, double-blind, placebo-controlled phase I-IIa trial of Ad26.COV2.S in healthy adults. Ad26.COV2.S was administered intramuscularly at 5 x 10^10 or 1 x 10^11 viral particles, either as a single shot or as two shots given 56 days apart. TCRbeta repertoire sequencing served as the tool for gauging how specific and how broad the SARS-CoV-2-reactive T cell receptors were following Ad26.COV2.S vaccination. A total of roughly 30 samples were included in the TCR-sequenced set, comprising around 19 Ad26.COV2.S vaccine recipients, 5 placebo recipients and 8 SARS-CoV-2 convalescent individuals. Participants in the trial were split at random into five groups of five each, receiving low-dose or high-dose Ad26.COV2.S once or twice, or else placebo on both occasions. Investigators did not know the trial group allocation while performing experiments and assessing outcomes. The study at large found these results: Spike-specific TCR breadth was higher in Ad26.COV2.S recipients than in placebo recipients (P = 0.0014). After vaccination, spike-specific CD8+ and CD4+ T cell responses were reported to show substantial breadth. The authors noted that total T cell responses may have been underestimated by the TCR breadth and depth analyses. Comparable non-spike TCR breadth was observed between vaccine and placebo recipients, consistent with only spike being contained in the vaccine. Comparing responses between vaccine doses or regimens was not something the study was powered to do.

As concerns this clone: Its antigen remains undetermined. Base qualities were left out, and no much larger clone turns up one base away.

The immunoSEQ Assay was the method used to sequence TCRbeta CDR3 regions. After extraction, genomic DNA underwent amplification by bias-controlled multiplex PCR, followed by high-throughput sequencing. On the authors' methods: Collapsing and filtering of sequences were performed to quantify the absolute abundance of each unique TCRbeta CDR3 region. T cell fraction was estimated by normalizing TCRbeta template counts to usable DNA, which was measured by amplifying reference genes present in all nucleated cells. Repertoire TCRs were annotated as SARS-CoV-2-specific by exact matching of V gene, CDR3 amino acid sequence and J gene to a known reactive TCR set. MIRA supplied the reference SARS-CoV-2 TCR set, which was filtered for enrichment in COVID-19-positive ImmuneCODE repertoires so that public or cross-reactive TCRs were removed. Using the MIRA antigens, annotated TCRs were further analysed by specific ORF or by position within an ORF. Breadth was defined as annotated unique rearrangements over total unique productive rearrangements; depth was the summed frequency of those rearrangements. Group comparisons of TCR breadth used two-sided Wilcoxon rank-sum tests. TCRdb took this table from immuneACCESS and kept in-frame rearrangements with V and J called. Such tables lack part of the clones; where checked against another copy, unresolved V genes explain under half of the gap, and the rest is unexplained. V, J and clone size are those of that table, while D and trimming were read from the DNA. In this sample the table shows 400,000 to 450,000 clones, 80% to 95% of which occur a single time. The ten largest clones capture over 9% of the sample.

The V end gives up 3 bases and the J end 1 base, leaving 10 bases in the junction not matched to a gene. The germline V gene (reference sequence) yields MNHEY for CDR1 and SMNVEV for CDR2. The CDR3 runs 17 residues from the cysteine to the phenylalanine. The kept DNA is CDR3 alone, 51 bases in frame from the first base. Per the publication, the treatment or condition label means: roughly 20 received Ad26.COV2.S at low or high dose, single or two shots; about 5 received placebo; per-sample allocation not given. Repertoires of vaccine and placebo recipients were sequenced from samples taken on day 63 after the first injection. In Cohort 1b, around 25 adults aged 18-55 years were enrolled at a single site in Boston, USA, between 29 July and 7 August 2020. Ad26.COV2.S consisted of a replication-incompetent adenovirus type 26 vector by which a prefusion-stabilized SARS-CoV-2 spike protein from the original Wuhan strain was expressed.

The clonotype comes from a person aged 18-65 years who received the Ad26.COV2.S COVID-19 vaccine or a placebo. The sample consisted of peripheral blood, taken in a trial of Ad26.COV2.S vaccine versus placebo. The rearrangement combines TRBV27 with TRBJ2-7, and 9 junction bases match TRBD2. The nucleotide sequence reads as follows: TGTGCCAGCAGTTTTTTCTATAGCGGGAGTGTATCCTACGAGCAGTACTTC. This sequence encodes CASSFFYSGSVSYEQYF.